This T cell receptor beta chain is drawn from a study (dated by TCRdb to between 2015 and 2016). Describing the broader study: The study examined whether tumor-infiltrating Tregs in breast cancer are drawn from blood Tregs or arise in situ by conversion from other CD4+ T cell subsets.

Full-length TCR variable regions were amplified by 5' RACE PCR using constant-region reverse primers, and then by semi-nested PCR using Nested Universal Primer A. Using the ReliaPrep RNA Cell Miniprep System, total RNA was extracted, and the SMARTer RACE 5'/3' Kit was then used to reverse transcribe the RNA into 5'RACE-ready cDNA. An Illumina MiSeq was used to sequence the full-length TCR alpha and beta libraries, which had been barcoded with multiplex adaptors. As for the original processing: For each of nine subset-tissue groups, sequencing data from the five patients were pooled, and the groups were compared by unsupervised clustering of TCR gene usage. Repertoire similarity was calculated with the Morisita-Horn index, weighting shared sequences by their contribution to each repertoire. TCRdb reran the public reads through fastp at Q25 and MiXCR, keeping productive beta chains. A single entry per CDR3 protein holds the most common genes and DNA from its merged rows. TCRdb, rather than the study authors, made the V and J calls. For this sample the table gives nearly 55,000 distinct CDR3 sequences, of which 15% to 20% were detected only once. The ten biggest clones cover approximately 2.5% of the sample.

This clonotype was seen only a few times. What antigen it recognizes has not been identified. There are no base qualities to consult, and no much larger clone falls within one base. Points the paper makes about the study in general: Tumor-infiltrating Treg TCR alpha and beta sequences overlapped most with tumor naive CD4+ T cells, then with blood naive CD4+ T cells. Tumor memory CD4+ T cell TCR gene usage was found to cluster with blood and lymph node memory CD4+ cells and with lymph node naive CD4+ cells. The larger-cohort validation was restricted to a single TCR beta V-J rearrangement rather than whole repertoires.

CDR1 is given as DFQATT and CDR2 as SNEGSKA, both from the germline V gene (reference sequence). Trimmed from V: 7 bases; trimmed from J: 0 bases; junction bases lacking a gene match: 8. The CDR3 goes from the cysteine to the phenylalanine over 15 residues. Just the 45-base CDR3 DNA is kept, in frame starting at base 1. The Miltenyi Naive CD4+ T Cell Isolation kit was used to purify naive CD4+ T cells, and Tregs were depleted with CD25 microbeads. Tregs, naive and memory CD4+ T cells from tumor, blood and ipsilateral draining lymph nodes of five breast cancer patients underwent full-length TCR alpha and beta sequencing. Ficoll density gradient centrifugation was used to isolate mononuclear cells from lymph nodes or from 50 to 55 ml of peripheral blood. FACS confirmed that the sorted cell populations were more than 90% pure.

The material sequenced was naive CD4+ T cells sorted from blood. The cell subset or site label for this specimen denotes: naive CD4+ T cells, CD4+CD45RA+CD25-. The receptor's source is a female donor with breast cancer. The rearranged chain carries TRBV20-1 and TRBJ1-5; the central 8 bases match TRBD1. The nucleotide sequence is given as TGCAGTGTCCGAACAGGGGGTCTTAGCAATCAGCCCCAGCATTTT. Protein translation: CSVRTGGLSNQPQHF.